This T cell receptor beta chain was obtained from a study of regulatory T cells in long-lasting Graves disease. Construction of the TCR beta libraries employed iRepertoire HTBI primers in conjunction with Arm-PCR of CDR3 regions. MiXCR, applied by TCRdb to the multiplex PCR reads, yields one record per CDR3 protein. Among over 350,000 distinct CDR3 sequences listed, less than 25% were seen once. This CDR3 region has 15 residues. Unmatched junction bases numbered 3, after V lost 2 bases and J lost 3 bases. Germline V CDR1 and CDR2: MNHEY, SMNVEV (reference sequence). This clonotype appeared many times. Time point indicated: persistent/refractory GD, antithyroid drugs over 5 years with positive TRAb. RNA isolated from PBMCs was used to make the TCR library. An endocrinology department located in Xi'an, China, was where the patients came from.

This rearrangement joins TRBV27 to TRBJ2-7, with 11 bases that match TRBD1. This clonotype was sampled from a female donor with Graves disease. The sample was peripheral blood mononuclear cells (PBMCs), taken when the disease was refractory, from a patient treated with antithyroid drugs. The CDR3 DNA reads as TGTGCCAGCAGTTTAGGGACAGGGGGACACTACGAGCAGTACTTC. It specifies CASSLGTGGHYEQYF.